These T cell receptor beta chains were read from a single sample in a study of cytotoxic CD8 clonotypes in ibrutinib-treated CLL. Some clones are missing from TCRdb's copy, which holds only in-frame ones; the method was immunoSEQ multiplex PCR. The sample holds about 120,000 clones; 58% are singletons and the top ten take 37%. The specimen was PBMCs, collected after 24 months of ibrutinib treatment. The receptor source for this set is a human donor with chronic lymphocytic leukemia. Each CDR3 is given with its conserved first and last residue. A D gene is named only where the DNA matches it firmly. Clone size appears in some rows only: once, few, many, or a class for an expanded clone.

V	size	D	J	CDR3	DNA
TRBV28	-	-	TRBJ2-7	CASSRGRYEQYF	TGTGCCAGCAGCCGAGGACGTTACGAGCAGTACTTC
TRBV14	-	-	TRBJ2-1	CASARASYNEQFF	TGTGCCAGCGCAAGGGCGTCCTACAATGAGCAGTTCTTC
TRBV18	-	TRBD1	TRBJ1-2	CASSSQGVNYGYTF	TGTGCCAGCTCGTCACAGGGGGTTAACTATGGCTACACCTTC
TRBV30	few	-	TRBJ1-4	CAWSESQSEKLFF	TGTGCCTGGAGTGAGAGCCAATCCGAAAAACTGTTTTTT
TRBV27	-	-	TRBJ2-5	CASSLGGAETQYF	TGTGCCAGCAGTTTAGGGGGTGCGGAGACCCAGTACTTC
TRBV7-2	few	TRBD2	TRBJ2-7	CASSFVGGGEQYF	TGTGCCAGCAGCTTCGTTGGCGGGGGAGAGCAGTACTTC
TRBV7-8	-	-	TRBJ2-2	CASSLRQENTGELFF	TGTGCCAGCAGCTTAAGACAGGAGAACACCGGGGAGCTGTTTTTT
TRBV5-6	once	-	TRBJ1-2	CASSLGVPYGYTF	TGTGCCAGCAGCTTGGGCGTCCCTTATGGCTACACCTTC
TRBV7-3	many	-	TRBJ1-6	CASSEGHQGSYNSPLHF	TGTGCCAGCAGCGAGGGTCACCAAGGCTCCTATAATTCACCCCTCCACTTT
TRBV7-2	-	-	TRBJ2-7	CASSFRSEEAYEQYF	TGTGCCAGCAGCTTCCGGTCTGAAGAGGCCTACGAGCAGTACTTC
TRBV6-6	-	-	TRBJ1-2	CASTPFAKGGYTF	TGTGCCAGCACCCCTTTTGCAAAGGGGGGCTACACCTTC
TRBV9	few	-	TRBJ2-1	CASSVTGDVSYNEQFF	TGTGCCAGCAGCGTTACAGGAGACGTTTCCTACAATGAGCAGTTCTTC
TRBV4-1	few	-	TRBJ2-1	CASSQDFLNEQFF	TGCGCCAGCAGCCAAGATTTCTTGAATGAGCAGTTCTTC
TRBV9	-	-	TRBJ2-6	CASSAHGASGANVLTF	TGTGCCAGCAGCGCGCACGGGGCTTCTGGGGCCAACGTCCTGACTTTC
TRBV25-1	-	-	TRBJ2-3	CASSEWAQRHDTQYF	TGTGCCAGCAGTGAATGGGCCCAAAGGCATGATACGCAGTATTTT
TRBV19	-	-	TRBJ2-3	CASTATSFGLYF	TGTGCCAGTACCGCCACATCTTTTGGGTTGTATTTT
TRBV19	-	-	TRBJ2-3	CASSIQGNTQYF	TGTGCCAGTAGTATACAGGGAAATACGCAGTATTTT
TRBV4-1	-	TRBD1	TRBJ1-2	CASSQAQGAPNYGYTF	TGCGCCAGCAGCCAAGCTCAGGGGGCCCCTAACTATGGCTACACCTTC
TRBV6-1	-	-	TRBJ2-7	CASSEPTGGFFEQYF	TGTGCCAGCAGTGAGCCGACAGGAGGTTTTTTCGAGCAGTACTTC
TRBV6-5	few	TRBD1	TRBJ1-4	CASSYGTVNEKLFF	TGTGCCAGCAGTTACGGGACAGTTAATGAAAAACTGTTTTTT
TRBV7-3	-	-	TRBJ2-2	CASSLTGGRSTGELFF	TGTGCCAGCAGCTTAACGGGGGGGCGTAGCACCGGGGAGCTGTTTTTT
TRBV30	-	-	TRBJ2-5	CAWSERGETQYF	TGTGCCTGGAGCGAAAGGGGAGAGACCCAGTACTTC
TRBV18	few	-	TRBJ1-5	CASSPTGADQPQHF	TGTGCCAGCTCACCAACTGGGGCTGACCAGCCCCAGCATTTT
TRBV7-2	-	TRBD1	TRBJ2-1	CASSPPGTGVNEQFF	TGTGCCAGCAGCCCCCCCGGGACAGGGGTGAATGAGCAGTTCTTC
TRBV9	few	-	TRBJ2-1	CASTPKFTSWYNEQFF	TGTGCCAGCACCCCTAAGTTTACCAGTTGGTACAATGAGCAGTTCTTC
TRBV5-1	-	TRBD1	TRBJ2-2	CASSSQGARGTGELFF	TGCGCCAGCAGCTCCCAGGGGGCGAGGGGCACCGGGGAGCTGTTTTTT
TRBV19	-	-	TRBJ1-1	CASRTAGINTEAFF	TGTGCCAGTCGGACTGCAGGGATCAACACTGAAGCTTTCTTT
TRBV2	-	-	TRBJ2-5	CASISGEGETQYF	TGTGCCAGCATATCAGGGGAGGGAGAGACCCAGTACTTC
TRBV6-5	few	TRBD1	TRBJ2-7	CASRPEGGAEQYF	TGTGCCAGCAGACCTGAAGGGGGCGCCGAGCAGTACTTC
TRBV6-1	few	TRBD1	TRBJ1-2	CASSSPGQAYGYTF	TGTGCCAGCAGTTCCCCGGGACAGGCATATGGCTACACCTTC
TRBV28	-	-	TRBJ2-5	CASRLDSFQETQYF	TGTGCCAGCCGATTAGACAGTTTCCAAGAGACCCAGTACTTC
TRBV14	few	-	TRBJ2-7	CASSQSPRVYYEQYF	TGTGCCAGCAGCCAATCCCCCAGGGTGTACTACGAGCAGTACTTC
TRBV4-1	-	TRBD1	TRBJ1-2	CASSQAGQGATVSGYTF	TGCGCCAGCAGCCAAGCCGGACAGGGGGCGACGGTATCTGGCTACACCTTC
TRBV29-1	-	-	TRBJ2-3	CSVVGPPSTDTQYF	TGCAGCGTTGTTGGTCCTCCTAGCACAGATACGCAGTATTTT
TRBV2	once	-	TRBJ2-3	CASSLGAGTDTQYF	TGTGCCAGCAGTCTCGGCGCGGGCACAGATACGCAGTATTTT
TRBV5-6	-	TRBD1	TRBJ1-5	CASRPVATGRGQPQHF	TGTGCCAGCAGGCCCGTCGCGACAGGGAGGGGTCAGCCCCAGCATTTT